This paragraph covers one TCR beta chain sequence. No cognate antigen has been identified for it. Base qualities are not recorded, but no much larger clone differs from it by a single base. The data derive from a study of pediatric ulcerative colitis (dated by TCRdb to about 2019). Concerning the study at large: Among the ulcerative colitis patients, about seven had pancolitis and two had left-sided colitis, and histology in every patient was consistent with ulcerative colitis. Some 10 newly diagnosed, treatment-naive pediatric ulcerative colitis patients and a handful of non-IBD control children each provided paired blood and rectal samples. The Pediatric Ulcerative Colitis Activity Index classified a couple of patients as having mild disease, several as having moderate disease and three as having acute severe colitis. On the study overall, not on this receptor specifically: For technical reasons, substantially fewer templates were yielded by the blood samples of two patients, and these blood samples were excluded from blood-rectal overlap analysis. The healthy control group was small, with only a few individuals. Because the repertoires came from total lymphocyte DNA, rare subsets such as regulatory T cells may have patterns that are not reflected. Features of the rectal repertoire distinguished controls, mild-moderate colitis patients and acute severe colitis patients, and in acute severe colitis rectal diversity was lower because of clonal expansions. Clonal overlap between a subject's own blood and rectum was significantly greater in ulcerative colitis patients than in controls, which suggests more T cell trafficking to inflamed tissue. Blood-derived T cells may have been included in rectal pinch biopsies, especially in patients with overt colitis. A couple of rectal CDR3 clonotypes were found in every ulcerative colitis patient but in no control.

During colonoscopy, one to two pinch biopsies were obtained from the rectum for research. No immunosuppressive medication had been given to the ulcerative colitis patients before the diagnostic colonoscopy. Before DNA isolation, rectal biopsies were subjected to proteinase K digestion. The Wizard kit (Promega) was used to extract genomic DNA from the blood and intestinal samples. Rearranged CDR3 beta regions were amplified from genomic DNA with multiplex V and J primers using the immunoSEQ TRB Survey service. To keep sequencing depth the same across samples, survey-level depth of up to 500,000 reads per sample was applied. The libraries were purified, combined into pools and sequenced with Illumina technology. As for the authors' bioinformatics: Productive clonality, sample overlap, pairwise scatters, CDR3 beta length, V/D/J gene usage and productiveness were all assessed with the immunoSEQ online tools. Calculated diversity was the number of unique rearrangements divided by total templates times 100; Shannon and Simpson indices were also computed. Principal component analysis used the R prcomp function and ggbiplot package on Z-score normalized data. Morisita's index was used to quantify blood-rectal clonal overlap within each subject. Here the immuneACCESS table is served through TCRdb, limited to in-frame sequences with V and J called. Missing clones are a known gap in these copies; in checked studies unresolved V genes cover under half, and the rest lacks a known reason. V, J and clone size reflect that table, while D and trimming were determined from the DNA. In all, the sample holds roughly 45,000 clones, and about four fifths of those were seen once. The ten largest make up around 3.8% of the sample.

Trimming takes 8 bases from V and 2 bases from J, and the germline ends sit 11 bases apart. Taken from cysteine to phenylalanine, the CDR3 has 13 residues. The retained sequence is limited to the CDR3, 39 bases, with the frame set at the first base. CDR1 and CDR2 (WNHNN, SYGVQD) derive from the germline V gene (reference sequence). The chain is encoded by TRBV10-1 joined to TRBJ2-3, with no D gene named confidently. The TCR comes from a girl between 5 and 17 years old with moderate ulcerative colitis. The specimen was gut tissue. The DNA is as follows: TGCGCCAGCCGCCCAAAGAACACAGATACGCAGTATTTT. This gives the protein CASRPKNTDTQYF.